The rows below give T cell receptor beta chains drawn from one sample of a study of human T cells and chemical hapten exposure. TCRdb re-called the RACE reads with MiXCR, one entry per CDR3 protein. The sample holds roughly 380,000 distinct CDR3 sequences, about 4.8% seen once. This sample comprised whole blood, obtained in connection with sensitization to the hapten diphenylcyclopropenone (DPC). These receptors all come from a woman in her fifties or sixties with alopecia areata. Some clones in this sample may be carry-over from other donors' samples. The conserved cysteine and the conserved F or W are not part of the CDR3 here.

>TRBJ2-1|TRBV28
ASSPSGQGYHNEQF
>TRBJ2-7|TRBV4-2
ASSQDLAGAYEQY
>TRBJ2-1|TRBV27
ASGFLGLAGVPHNEQF
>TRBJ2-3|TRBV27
ASSFEMGWTDTQY
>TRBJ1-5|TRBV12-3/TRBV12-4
ASSLLSQPQH
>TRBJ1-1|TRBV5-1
ASSLGAGSNTEAF
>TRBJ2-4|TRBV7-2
ASSSLVSSGLGGNIQY
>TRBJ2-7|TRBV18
ASSPLSGQGTMEQY
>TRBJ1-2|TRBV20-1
SASQTVRNGYT
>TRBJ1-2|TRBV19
ASIGGGHGYT
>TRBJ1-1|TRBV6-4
ASSPRGSQMNTEAF
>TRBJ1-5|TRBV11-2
ASSTASSNQPQH
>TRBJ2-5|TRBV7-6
ASSLGRVGETQY
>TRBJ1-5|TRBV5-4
ASSGDPNSNQPQH
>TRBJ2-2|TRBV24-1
ATSDSSGGAKTGELF
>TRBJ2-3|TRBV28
ASSPRTGGRTDTQY
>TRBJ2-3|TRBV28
ASRAPGLRTDTQY
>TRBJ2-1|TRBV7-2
ASSWGSDYNEQF
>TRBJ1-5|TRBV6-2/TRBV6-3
ASGVQAYQPQH
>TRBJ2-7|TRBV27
ASSSRTTYEQY
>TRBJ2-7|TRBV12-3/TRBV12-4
ASSLGPRNDYEQY
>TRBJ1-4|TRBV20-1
SANPGQPNEKLF
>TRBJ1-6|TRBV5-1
ASSLDPSGLGSPLH
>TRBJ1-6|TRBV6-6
ASSYSTGYNSPLH
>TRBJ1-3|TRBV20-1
SARDWGRGSGNTIY
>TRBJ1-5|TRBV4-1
ASSQTDGGPQH
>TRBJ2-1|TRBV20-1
SARAGVAYNEQF
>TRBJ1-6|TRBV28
ASSLWVGQGVISPLH
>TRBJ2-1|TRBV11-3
ASSLDGPNNEQF
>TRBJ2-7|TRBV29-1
SVLSGGRNEQY